A single sample is the source of the 18 T cell receptor beta chains below, sequenced in a study of CD8+CD57+ T cells in acquired aplastic anemia. Genomic DNA was employed as the template in profiling TCR beta VDJ and CDR3. A single record per CDR3 protein comes from TCRdb applying MiXCR to the reads. The table records 50,000 to 65,000 distinct CDR3 sequences, about 54% of them present only once. The sample was sorted CD4+, CD8+, or CD8+CD57+ T cells (not recorded which) from PBMCs. Source of these receptors: a human donor in good health, serving as a control.

This clonotype was picked up a small number of times. V usage is TRBV10-3 and J usage is TRBJ2-6; D uncertain. The V gene lost 2 bases and the J gene lost 4 bases, with 3 bases spanning the gap. Germline V gene lookup returns CDR1 ENHRY and CDR2 SYGVKD. This CDR3 has 13 amino acids. The CDR3 bases are TGTGCCATCAGTGAGCCCGGGGCCAACGTCCTGACTTTC. Residues: CAISEPGANVLTF.

This clonotype was seen many times. Possible read error: a much larger clone is one base away. This rearrangement joins TRBV2 to TRBJ2-7; D remains ambiguous. The CDR3 has 13 amino acids. Germline CDR1 is SNHLY and CDR2 is FYNNEI. The chain's CDR3 is CASGELSNYEQYF. The CDR3 DNA reads TGTGCCAGCGGTGAACTCTCCAACTACGAGCAGTACTTC.

The chain employs TRBV5-1 and TRBJ2-2; the D is unclear. This CDR3 has 9 amino acids. Germline lookup yields CDR1 SGHRS and CDR2 YFSETQ. The V end lost 4 bases, the J end lost 9 bases, and 1 base lay between the germline ends. The CDR3 protein is CASSRELFF. In DNA form, the CDR3 reads TGCGCCAGCAGCAGGGAGCTGTTTTTT.

The chain couples TRBV20-1 to TRBJ2-7; TRBD1 might be the D (6 bases). Germline CDR1 DFQATT, CDR2 SNEGSKA (reference sequence). With 4 bases removed from V and 4 bases from J, the gap between germline ends came to 8 bases. The length of the CDR3 is 11 residues. The CDR3 loop is CSATQGYEQYF. Written as DNA, the CDR3 is TGCAGTGCTACCCAGGGGTACGAGCAGTACTTC.

This clonotype was found once. The chain carries TRBV19 and TRBJ1-1; D not resolved. CDR3 size: 13 residues. V dropped 6 bases and J dropped 4 bases, with 12 bases sitting between them. Germline V gene sequence: CDR1 LNHDA, CDR2 SQIVND (reference sequence). The CDR3 is CASRRTGSTEAFF. The CDR3 nucleotides are TGTGCCAGTAGGAGGACGGGGTCCACTGAAGCTTTCTTT.

The genes are TRBV7-3 and TRBJ2-1; maybe TRBD2 (5 bases). The CDR3 is 15 amino acids. Per the germline V gene, CDR1 is SGHTA and CDR2 is FQGTGA. Trimming removed 7 bases at V and 8 bases at J, with 21 bases between. For the CDR3, the DNA is TGTGCCAGCACTGTCAGCCGGGATCCCTGGCATGAGCAGTTCTTC. The encoded protein is CASTVSRDPWHEQFF. The full variable domain, in which reference TRBV7-3 and TRBJ2-1 provide the parts outside the CDR3, is GAGVSQTPSNKVTEKGKYVELRCDPISGHTALYWYRQSLGQGPEFLIYFQGTGAADDSGLPNDRFFAVRPEGSVSTLKIQRTERGDSAVYLCASTVSRDPWHEQFFGPGTRLTVL.

The chain uses TRBV29-1 and TRBJ2-7; the D gene is possibly TRBD2 (6 bases). Per the germline V gene, CDR1 is SQVTM and CDR2 is ANQGSEA. V was trimmed by 4 bases and J by 4 bases, leaving 8 bases between them. This CDR3 spans 11 amino acids. The CDR3 DNA reads as TGCAGCGTTGTAGGAGGGTACGAGCAGTACTTC. Translated, it gives CSVVGGYEQYF.

The table lists this clonotype with many counts. This chain links TRBV6-6 with TRBJ1-1; D gene unclear. With 2 bases removed from V and 4 bases from J, the gap between germline ends came to 20 bases. Germline loops: CDR1 MNHNY, CDR2 SVGAGI (reference sequence). The CDR3 is 17 amino acids. CDR3 DNA sequence: TGTGCCAGCAGTTACAGCCCCGGCCCAGAACTGGGCACTGAAGCTTTCTTT. Translated, it gives CASSYSPGPELGTEAFF.

This chain uses TRBV19 with TRBJ2-7; no reliable D call. V was cut by 6 bases and J by 5 bases, with 14 bases left in between. Germline values: CDR1 LNHDA, CDR2 SQIVND (reference sequence). This CDR3 has 13 amino acids. The CDR3 DNA reads as TGTGCCAGTAGCCCGGACCGCACCGACGAGCAGTACTTC. Amino acid sequence: CASSPDRTDEQYF.

Comment on this clonotype: A read error may account for a junction end that differs from germline. DNA for the CDR3: TGCAGCGCTAGAGACCCGGGCGGGACAGCGTTGGGAAACACCGTATATTTT. It is translated as CSARDPGGTALGNTVYF. The chain uses TRBV20-1 and TRBJ1-3; 7 bases agree with TRBD1. This CDR3 contains 17 residues. The germline CDR1 and CDR2 sequences are DFQATT and SNEGSKA (reference sequence).

V is TRBV19 and J is TRBJ2-7; tentatively, D is TRBD1 (5 bases). Germline CDR1 reads LNHDA; CDR2 reads SQIVND (reference sequence). The CDR3 consists of 14 residues. V was pared by 5 bases and J by 0 bases, with 11 bases between. The CDR3 DNA is TGTGCCAGTAGTTCGACAGACCTCTCCTACGAGCAGTACTTC. This codes for CASSSTDLSYEQYF.

The chain recombines TRBV25-1 with TRBJ2-5; D uncertain. The CDR3 covers 12 residues. The V gene lost 5 bases and the J gene lost 5 bases, with 9 bases spanning the gap. Germline lookup yields CDR1 MGHDK and CDR2 SYGVNS. The chain's CDR3 is CASSKRSETQYF. The CDR3 DNA follows: TGTGCCAGCAGTAAACGGTCGGAGACCCAGTACTTC.

Ten or more counts support this clonotype. V usage is TRBV19 and J usage is TRBJ2-1; D remains unclear. This CDR3 comprises 15 residues. Germline CDR1 and CDR2: LNHDA and SQIVND (reference sequence). V dropped 6 bases and J dropped 1 base, with 13 bases sitting between them. CDR3 in amino acids: CASSAFGDSYNEQFF. CDR3 in DNA: TGTGCCAGTAGCGCCTTCGGCGATTCCTACAATGAGCAGTTCTTC.

The chain recombines TRBV10-3 with TRBJ1-5; 7 bases agree with TRBD1. J gave up 9 bases and V 2 bases, and 7 bases lay outside the gene matches. Germline assignment: CDR1 ENHRY and CDR2 SYGVKD. This CDR3 comprises 14 residues. In DNA, the CDR3 is TGTGCCATCAGTGAGGGGACAGCTAGGGGGCCCCAGCATTTT. Its protein is CAISEGTARGPQHF.

For this clonotype: A much larger clone sits a single nucleotide away, making a read error possible. This rearrangement joins TRBV5-6 to TRBJ2-5, with TRBD2 matching 7 bases. The V and J ends lost 6 bases and 5 bases, in that order; junction bases with no gene match: 19. Per germline, CDR1 SGHDT and CDR2 YYEEEE. This CDR3 contains 17 residues. CDR3 region: CASTAFSGRALGETQYF. The CDR3 nucleotides read TGTGCCAGCACAGCTTTTAGTGGGAGGGCCCTTGGGGAGACCCAGTACTTC. Using reference TRBV5-6 and TRBJ2-5 for the parts outside the CDR3, the full variable domain is DAGVTQSPTHLIKTRGQQVTLRCSPKSGHDTVSWYQQALGQGPQFIFQYYEEEERQRGNFPDRFSGHQFPNYSSELNVNALLLGDSALYLCASTAFSGRALGETQYFGPGTRLLVL.

The count of this clonotype is one. The rearrangement joins TRBV7-2 to TRBJ2-1, with D hard to call. Trimming shortened V by 0 bases and J by 0 bases, and 6 bases separated the two germline ends. The length of the CDR3 is 15 residues. Germline CDR1 reads SGHTA; CDR2 reads FQGNSA. The CDR3: CASSLAPSSYNEQFF. For the CDR3, the DNA is TGTGCCAGCAGCTTAGCACCGAGCTCCTACAATGAGCAGTTCTTC.

The chain recombines TRBV5-1 with TRBJ2-5; 12 nucleotides line up with TRBD2. Germline CDR1 reads SGHRS; CDR2 reads YFSETQ. The CDR3 runs 14 residues. The V segment lost 7 bases and the J segment 4 bases; nucleotides outside the gene matches: 5. CDR3 amino acids: CASDLGLAGETQYF. The CDR3 DNA reads TGCGCCAGCGACTTGGGACTAGCGGGAGAGACCCAGTACTTC.

V and J are TRBV10-3 and TRBJ1-1; 7 bases are a match to TRBD1. There are 15 residues in the CDR3. Germline values: CDR1 ENHRY, CDR2 SYGVKD. The V gene end was trimmed by 0 bases and the J gene end by 6 bases; junction bases not matched to a gene: 7. The CDR3 loop is CAISESGRGLAEAFF. The CDR3 DNA is TGTGCCATCAGTGAGTCGGGAAGGGGGCTGGCTGAAGCTTTCTTT.